Following are 4 T cell receptor beta chains from one sample sequenced in a study of blood T cells in healthy people across ages. Primed by a sample-barcoded 5' primer and a J-beta primer mix, a second PCR proceeded for about 6 to 11 cycles. In TCRdb, the 5' RACE reads were re-called with MiXCR into one record per CDR3 protein. The data show fewer than 2,000,000 distinct CDR3 sequences, with about 39% seen just once and approximately 22% held by the top ten. Sequenced material: blood. These TCRs come from a human donor in good health.

This clonotype was detected only a few times. This sequence joins TRBV12-3 or TRBV12-4 and TRBJ2-2; a weak D match, TRBD1 (7 bases). The ends were cut back, 3 bases at V and 2 bases at J, with 13 bases in the middle. The CDR3 is made up of 16 amino acids. This chain's CDR3 is CASSFPTGTNTGELFF. DNA of the CDR3: TGTGCCAGCAGTTTCCCGACAGGGACTAACACCGGGGAGCTGTTTTTT.

A word on this clonotype: A junction end diverges from the germline sequence, so it may reflect a read error. The chain couples TRBV7-2 to TRBJ2-5; a possible D gene is TRBD2 (5 bases). Germline V gene sequence: CDR1 SGHTA, CDR2 FQGNSA. CDR3 size: 13 residues. The CDR3 DNA reads TGTGCCGGCAGCTTCGCCGGGGAAGAGACCCAGTACTTC. Its protein product is CAGSFAGEETQYF.

This chain connects TRBV27 to TRBJ2-4, with a weak D call TRBD2 (6 bases). The CDR3 contains 13 residues. Germline CDR1 is MNHEY and CDR2 is SMNVEV (reference sequence). V lost 7 bases and J 13 bases, leaving 20 bases between the germline ends. This chain's CDR3 is CASMIHGSGEQYF. DNA of the CDR3: TGTGCCAGCATGATTCATGGATCGGGAGAGCAGTACTTC.

The CDR3 spells CASSFSGGTSDTQYF. The CDR3 DNA sequence: TGTGCCAGCAGCTTTAGCGGGGGAACCAGTGATACGCAGTATTTT. V usage is TRBV7-8 and J usage is TRBJ2-3, with TRBD2 matching over 9 bases. CDR1 and CDR2 (germline): SGHVS, FQNEAQ. CDR3 length: 15 amino acids. V was clipped by 3 bases and J by 6 bases; unmatched bases: 7.